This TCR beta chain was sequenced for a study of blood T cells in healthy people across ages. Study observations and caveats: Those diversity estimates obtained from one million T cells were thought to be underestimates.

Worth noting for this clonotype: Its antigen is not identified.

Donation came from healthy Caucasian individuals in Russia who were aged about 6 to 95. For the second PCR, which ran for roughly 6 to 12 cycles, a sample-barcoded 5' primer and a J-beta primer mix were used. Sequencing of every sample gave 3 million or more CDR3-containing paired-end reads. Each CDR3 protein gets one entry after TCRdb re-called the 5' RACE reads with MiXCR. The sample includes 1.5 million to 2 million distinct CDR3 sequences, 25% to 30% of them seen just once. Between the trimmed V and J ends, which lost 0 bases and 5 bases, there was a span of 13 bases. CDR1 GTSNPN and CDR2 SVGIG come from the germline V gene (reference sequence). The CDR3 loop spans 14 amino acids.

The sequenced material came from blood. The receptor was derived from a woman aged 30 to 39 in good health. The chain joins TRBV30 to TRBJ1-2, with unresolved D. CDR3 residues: CAWSVTNFLYGYTF. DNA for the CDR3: TGTGCCTGGAGTGTCACGAATTTTCTGTATGGCTACACCTTC.